This record looks at one TCR beta chain sequence and its context. Its specificity is not known. The data are from a study of CD8+ T cells in alopecia areata. Study-wide results and caveats: Although TCR sharing was seen in mice, sharing across patients was less clear, possibly for HLA-related reasons.

The CDR3 has 14 residues. Germline assignment: CDR1 SQVTM and CDR2 ANQGSEA. Trimming took 8 bases from V and 8 from J; bases not matched to a gene: 13. Reverse transcribed after extraction, RNA yielded cDNA as the sequencing template. Generated by immunoSEQ multiplex PCR, the TCRdb table keeps only in-frame clones and is missing some. The sample records about 74,000 clones, approximately 29% being singletons. As to treatment: oral pan-JAK inhibitor, 5-10 mg twice daily. PBMCs provided sorted CD4+ and CD8+ T cells. The material sequenced was CD8+ T cells sorted from blood, taken at week 4, from a patient treated with tofacitinib. The receptor comes from a human donor with alopecia areata. The chain employs TRBV29-1 and TRBJ2-1; TRBD1 aligns across 9 bases. The CDR3 region is CSQDRGMDRDEQFF. DNA for the CDR3: TGCAGCCAGGACAGGGGCATGGATAGGGATGAGCAGTTCTTC.